This note documents a single TCR beta chain sequence. V lost 9 bases, J lost 3 bases, and 9 bases lay in between. From germline, CDR1 is MNHEY and CDR2 SVGAGI. There are 11 residues in the CDR3. This sample stems from a study of control samples from healthy donors and cancer patients. Some clones are missing from TCRdb's copy, which holds only in-frame ones; the method was immunoSEQ multiplex PCR. The top ten hold about 9.4% of the sample, which has approximately 3,500 clones, 77% seen once. J is TRBJ2-7 and V is TRBV6-5, with a tentative D call TRBD2 (5 bases). This clonotype was sampled from a female donor with melanoma. Sequenced material: formalin-fixed, paraffin-embedded tissue. As DNA, the CDR3 is TGTGCCAGTAGCCGGGACTACGAGCAGTACTTC. Protein product: CASSRDYEQYF.